This T cell receptor (beta chain) is from a study of cytomegalovirus exposure and HLA in healthy donors. As for the study in general: Earlier work reported approximately 110 million unique TCR beta sequences from about 179 million T cells.

The PCR contained 60 Vbeta and 13 Jbeta primers. Sequenced by immunoSEQ multiplex PCR; TCRdb stores in-frame clones only, minus some. The table lists 100,000 to 150,000 clones, around 68% of them singletons, with 4% in the top ten. Overall study findings and caveats: In a later analysis, TCR association rates varied by HLA locus: DRB1 most, HLA-C fewest.

V was pared by 0 bases and J by 6 bases, with 8 bases of the junction left unmatched. The CDR3 sequence is 15 residues long. Germline CDR1 is MNHNS and CDR2 is SASEGT. As to this clone: The antigen remains undetermined.

This TCR came from a middle-aged man in good health and CMV-seropositive. The rearrangement links TRBV6-1 to TRBJ2-7, with 7 bases aligning to TRBD2. The sequencing input was PBMCs. DNA for the CDR3: TGTGCCAGCAGTGAAGCGCGGGGGACCCCTGGCGAGCAGTACTTC. This sequence encodes CASSEARGTPGEQYF.